These 3 T cell receptor beta chains share one sample of origin, sequenced in a study of Tregs in tolerant kidney transplant recipients. TCRdb keeps only in-frame clones here, not all; method: immunoSEQ multiplex PCR. Of under 95,000 clones listed, less than 95% are singletons. The sequenced sample was Tregs from blood, obtained before the transplant. The receptors here all came from a human donor who received a combined kidney and bone marrow transplant.

The chain carries TRBV5-6 and TRBJ2-7; 8 bases are a match to TRBD1. V was pared by 2 bases and J by 2 bases, with 6 bases of the junction left unmatched. This CDR3 region has 15 residues. Germline-derived CDR1 and CDR2 are SGHDT and YYEEEE. CDR3 sequence: CASSLNRGVTYEQYF. CDR3 coding DNA: TGTGCCAGCAGCTTAAACAGGGGGGTCACCTACGAGCAGTACTTC. Drawing the rest from reference TRBV5-6 and TRBJ2-7, the complete variable domain is DAGVTQSPTHLIKTRGQQVTLRCSPKSGHDTVSWYQQALGQGPQFIFQYYEEEERQRGNFPDRFSGHQFPNYSSELNVNALLLGDSALYLCASSLNRGVTYEQYFGPGTRLTVT.

The rearrangement joins TRBV5-6 to TRBJ1-2; D gene uncertain. Between the trimmed V and J ends, which lost 4 bases and 0 bases, there was a span of 10 bases. In germline, CDR1 is SGHDT, CDR2 YYEEEE. The CDR3 is 14 amino acids. CDR3 DNA: TGTGCCAGCAGCGTAGCCGGCGCTAACTATGGCTACACCTTC. Its protein product is CASSVAGANYGYTF.

V usage is TRBV10-3 and J usage is TRBJ2-1, with no clear D. Germline CDR1 reads ENHRY; CDR2 reads SYGVKD. The CDR3 totals 14 residues. V was clipped by 5 bases and J by 6 bases, with 14 bases between them. CDR3 in DNA: TGTGCCATCAGTCCAGGTCGCCTTCCCAATGAGCAGTTCTTC. Protein product: CAISPGRLPNEQFF.